These T cell receptor beta chains were read from a single sample in a study of cytomegalovirus exposure and HLA in healthy donors. Measured with immunoSEQ multiplex PCR; TCRdb has only the in-frame clones, and not every one. The data show fewer than 140,000 clones, with over 55% seen just once and less than 3.5% held by the top ten. Sequenced sample: PBMCs. The origin of the receptors is a female donor in good health and CMV-seronegative. Each CDR3 is given with its conserved first and last residue. A D gene is named only where the DNA matches it firmly. Clone size is stated in some rows and not others, as once, few, many or a class when expanded.

DNA: TGTGCCAGCAGCTTAGGCCTGTGGGGCAGGGAAAAGGGTAATGAGCAGTTCTTC
CDR3: CASSLGLWGREKGNEQFF
D: .
V: TRBV7-2
J: TRBJ2-1
size: once

DNA: TGTGCCAGCAGCTTAGAGGCGGGACTCTTCTACGAGCAGTACTTC
CDR3: CASSLEAGLFYEQYF
D: .
V: TRBV7-2
J: TRBJ2-7
size: few

DNA: TGTGCCAGCCGCCAGGGTGGTACGAGGAACATTCAGTACTTC
CDR3: CASRQGGTRNIQYF
D: .
V: TRBV2
J: TRBJ2-4
size: .

DNA: TGTGCCAGCAGTCGTGGGATAGCGGCGCGCTCCTACGAGCAGTACTTC
CDR3: CASSRGIAARSYEQYF
D: .
V: TRBV5-6
J: TRBJ2-7
size: once

DNA: TGTGCCTGGAGTGGGCTAGCGGGGGCCTTTTCCTACGAGCAGTACTTC
CDR3: CAWSGLAGAFSYEQYF
D: TRBD2
V: TRBV30
J: TRBJ2-7
size: .

DNA: TGTGCCAGCAGCTTAGACGGTACCGGGTACAGGGGGCGGGGGACTGAAGCTTTCTTT
CDR3: CASSLDGTGYRGRGTEAFF
D: TRBD1
V: TRBV11-2
J: TRBJ1-1
size: .

DNA: TGTGCCAGCAGCTCCCGACCAGGTCCCATGAACACTGAAGCTTTCTTT
CDR3: CASSSRPGPMNTEAFF
D: .
V: TRBV7-8
J: TRBJ1-1
size: .

DNA: TGCGCCAGCAGCCACCTCGCAGGCCTCTCTGGAAACACCATATATTTT
CDR3: CASSHLAGLSGNTIYF
D: .
V: TRBV4-1
J: TRBJ1-3
size: few

DNA: TGTGCCAGCAGTTTATTCGGGGCTAACTATGGCTACACCTTC
CDR3: CASSLFGANYGYTF
D: .
V: TRBV27
J: TRBJ1-2
size: .

DNA: TGTGCCAGCAGCAATTCGCCCCTACCCCCCCTGCGCCACCTAGCCAAAAACATTCAGTACTTC
CDR3: CASSNSPLPPLRHLAKNIQYF
D: .
V: TRBV21-1
J: TRBJ2-4
size: .

DNA: TGTGCTAGTGCCCCCCCCGGGACAGGGGGCGGAGAGACCCAGTACTTC
CDR3: CASAPPGTGGGETQYF
D: TRBD1
V: TRBV12-5
J: TRBJ2-5
size: .

DNA: TGTGCCAGCAGTTTTAATCCCCCGGGTAACATTCAGTACTTC
CDR3: CASSFNPPGNIQYF
D: .
V: TRBV27
J: TRBJ2-4
size: once

DNA: TGTGCCAGCTGGGTAGACAGGAGGACTGAAGCTTTCTTT
CDR3: CASWVDRRTEAFF
D: .
V: TRBV27
J: TRBJ1-1
size: few

DNA: TGTGCCAGCAGCTTAGATCCCGGACTAGCAGATACGCAGTATTTT
CDR3: CASSLDPGLADTQYF
D: TRBD2
V: TRBV11-2
J: TRBJ2-3
size: many

DNA: TGTGCCAGCAGCTCCGACTATTATGGCTACACCTTC
CDR3: CASSSDYYGYTF
D: .
V: TRBV5-4
J: TRBJ1-2
size: once

DNA: TGTGCCAGCTCACCAGGGACAGGGGCCTCCTACGAGCAGTACTTC
CDR3: CASSPGTGASYEQYF
D: TRBD1
V: TRBV18
J: TRBJ2-7
size: .

DNA: TGCGCCAGCAGCGTCGACCGCGGACAGGGGAAATATGGCTACACCTTC
CDR3: CASSVDRGQGKYGYTF
D: TRBD1
V: TRBV5-1
J: TRBJ1-2
size: .

DNA: TGTGCCAGCAGCACTTGGGGACAAAATAACGTCCTGACTTTC
CDR3: CASSTWGQNNVLTF
D: .
V: TRBV21-1
J: TRBJ2-6
size: few

DNA: TGCGCCAGCACGCCTGGGAGTTCCTACGAGCAGTACTTC
CDR3: CASTPGSSYEQYF
D: .
V: TRBV10-1
J: TRBJ2-7
size: .

DNA: TGTGCCAGCAGCGTAGGGCTAGCGGGACCCTTGCATGAGCAGTTCTTC
CDR3: CASSVGLAGPLHEQFF
D: TRBD2
V: TRBV9
J: TRBJ2-1
size: .

DNA: TGTGCCAGCAGCCCGCGTACCTCCTACGAGCAGTACTTC
CDR3: CASSPRTSYEQYF
D: .
V: TRBV11-1
J: TRBJ2-7
size: once

DNA: TGTGCCAGTAGTTTCGTCAAAAACATTCAGTACTTC
CDR3: CASSFVKNIQYF
D: .
V: TRBV19
J: TRBJ2-4
size: .

DNA: TGTGCCAGCAGCGTAGTAGCGGGAGGGCCGAATGAGCAGTTCTTC
CDR3: CASSVVAGGPNEQFF
D: TRBD2
V: TRBV9
J: TRBJ2-1
size: .

DNA: TGTGCCAGCAGTGGCCTAGCTTCCCAAGAGACCCAGTACTTC
CDR3: CASSGLASQETQYF
D: .
V: TRBV2
J: TRBJ2-5
size: .

DNA: TGTGCCAGCAGCCTAAAGCGGGAGCGGAGAAATGAGCAGTTCTTC
CDR3: CASSLKRERRNEQFF
D: TRBD2
V: TRBV5-4
J: TRBJ2-1
size: .

DNA: TGTGCCAGCAGTTTCTCAAGGACTAGCGGGATCGAGCAGTACTTC
CDR3: CASSFSRTSGIEQYF
D: TRBD2
V: TRBV28
J: TRBJ2-7
size: .

DNA: TGTGCCAGCAGCCCAGGACAGGGGCTGTACGAGCAGTACTTC
CDR3: CASSPGQGLYEQYF
D: TRBD1
V: TRBV5-4
J: TRBJ2-7
size: .

DNA: TGTGCCACCAGCAGAGATCGGGTCTTTAGCAATCAGCCCCAGCATTTT
CDR3: CATSRDRVFSNQPQHF
D: .
V: TRBV15
J: TRBJ1-5
size: many

DNA: TGTGCCACCAAACCCAATACGCTGGACAGGGGACGTTACAATGAGCAGTTCTTC
CDR3: CATKPNTLDRGRYNEQFF
D: TRBD1
V: TRBV19
J: TRBJ2-1
size: .

DNA: TGTGCCAGCAGTCCCAGAACCTTATCATCCTACGAGCAGTACTTC
CDR3: CASSPRTLSSYEQYF
D: .
V: TRBV27
J: TRBJ2-7
size: .

DNA: TGTGCCAGCAGTGAATGGCTTGAATCCTACGAGCAGTACTTC
CDR3: CASSEWLESYEQYF
D: .
V: TRBV6-1
J: TRBJ2-7
size: .

DNA: TGTGCCAGCAGACTAGCGGGAGGACGCGGAGAGACCCAGTACTTC
CDR3: CASRLAGGRGETQYF
D: TRBD2
V: TRBV27
J: TRBJ2-5
size: .

DNA: TGTGCCAGCAGCCCCGGCCAGGGATCACAAGAGACCCAGTACTTC
CDR3: CASSPGQGSQETQYF
D: .
V: TRBV27
J: TRBJ2-5
size: .

DNA: TGTGCCAGCCTCCTAGATGGCTACACCTTC
CDR3: CASLLDGYTF
D: .
V: TRBV2
J: TRBJ1-2
size: .

DNA: TGTGCTAGCGGGGGCGCGGTCACCGGGGAGCTGTTTTTT
CDR3: CASGGAVTGELFF
D: TRBD2
V: TRBV6-5
J: TRBJ2-2
size: .

DNA: TGTGCCAGCAGTTCTTACGGGACAGGTCAAAACATTCAGTACTTC
CDR3: CASSSYGTGQNIQYF
D: TRBD1
V: TRBV27
J: TRBJ2-4
size: .

DNA: TGTGCCACCAGCAGGGACAGGGCTAACACTGAAGCTTTCTTT
CDR3: CATSRDRANTEAFF
D: TRBD1
V: TRBV15
J: TRBJ1-1
size: few

DNA: TGTGCCAGCAGCTTAGGACTAGCGGGGGTAGATACGCAGTATTTT
CDR3: CASSLGLAGVDTQYF
D: TRBD2
V: TRBV7-3
J: TRBJ2-3
size: .

DNA: TGCGCCAGCAGCCAAGGAATCAGGGGATCCTACGAGCAGTACTTC
CDR3: CASSQGIRGSYEQYF
D: .
V: TRBV4-1
J: TRBJ2-7
size: .

DNA: TGCGCCAGCAGCCCTCGACTAGCGGGAGCGCAGTATTTT
CDR3: CASSPRLAGAQYF
D: TRBD2
V: TRBV4-1
J: TRBJ2-3
size: many

DNA: TGTGCCAGCAAGGAGGAGGCTTTAACCTCCTACGAGCAGTACTTC
CDR3: CASKEEALTSYEQYF
D: .
V: TRBV2
J: TRBJ2-7
size: .

DNA: TGTGCCATCAGGCGGGACGTCCTATACGGCTACACCTTC
CDR3: CAIRRDVLYGYTF
D: .
V: TRBV10-3
J: TRBJ1-2
size: .

DNA: TGTGCCAGTAGTATTCGCCCCACCACATTGTTCTTC
CDR3: CASSIRPTTLFF
D: .
V: TRBV19
J: TRBJ2-1
size: .

DNA: TGTGCCAGCAGCCAAGAGTCGCGGGATGGGGTGGATGAGCAGTTCTTC
CDR3: CASSQESRDGVDEQFF
D: .
V: TRBV4-2
J: TRBJ2-1
size: .

DNA: TGTGCCAGCAGTGACTCGGGGGAAGCGGGAGACTACAATGAGCAGTTCTTC
CDR3: CASSDSGEAGDYNEQFF
D: TRBD2
V: TRBV6-4
J: TRBJ2-1
size: .

DNA: TGTGCCAGCAGTGAAGTCTGGGGAGGAAAGGAAAAACTGTTTTTT
CDR3: CASSEVWGGKEKLFF
D: .
V: TRBV6-1
J: TRBJ1-4
size: .

DNA: TGTGCCAGCAGCCAAGATCTAGGGACAGGGGGCAATGAGCAGTTCTTC
CDR3: CASSQDLGTGGNEQFF
D: TRBD1
V: TRBV4-2
J: TRBJ2-1
size: .

DNA: TGTGCCACCAGCAGAGGGAACAGGGGGCGCGGAGATACGCAGTATTTT
CDR3: CATSRGNRGRGDTQYF
D: TRBD1
V: TRBV15
J: TRBJ2-3
size: few

DNA: TGTGCCAGCAGCCTAACAGGGGACACCGGGGAGCTGTTTTTT
CDR3: CASSLTGDTGELFF
D: TRBD1
V: TRBV7-9
J: TRBJ2-2
size: .

DNA: TGTGCCAGCACCGGAAGGGACAGGGGGCTTGTCACTGAAGCTTTCTTT
CDR3: CASTGRDRGLVTEAFF
D: TRBD1
V: TRBV28
J: TRBJ1-1
size: .

DNA: TGTGCCAGCAGTTTACAGGGGGGCCTTATAGAGCAGTACTTC
CDR3: CASSLQGGLIEQYF
D: TRBD1
V: TRBV6-6
J: TRBJ2-7
size: few

DNA: TGCGCCAGCGGACGGGGGGGTGGGGCCAACGTCCTGACTTTC
CDR3: CASGRGGGANVLTF
D: TRBD2
V: TRBV4-3
J: TRBJ2-6
size: .

DNA: TGTGCCAGCAGTCTCGGACAGGGGGCGTTCTATGGCTACACCTTC
CDR3: CASSLGQGAFYGYTF
D: TRBD1
V: TRBV27
J: TRBJ1-2
size: .

DNA: TGTGCCAGCAGTCCGCCGGGACTAGCGGGCGGGGAGCTGTTTTTT
CDR3: CASSPPGLAGGELFF
D: TRBD2
V: TRBV28
J: TRBJ2-2
size: .

DNA: TGTGCCAGCAGAAGACTAGATCCTGGGGCCAACGTCCTGACTTTC
CDR3: CASRRLDPGANVLTF
D: .
V: TRBV6-5
J: TRBJ2-6
size: .

DNA: TGTGCCAGCAGCTGGACAGGGGGGTCAGAGACCCAGTACTTC
CDR3: CASSWTGGSETQYF
D: TRBD1
V: TRBV5-5
J: TRBJ2-5
size: .

DNA: TGTGCCAGTAGTCTTCGACTAGCGGGTACCGTCTCCTACGAGCAGTACTTC
CDR3: CASSLRLAGTVSYEQYF
D: TRBD2
V: TRBV19
J: TRBJ2-7
size: few